This entry describes one T cell receptor beta chain. The data are from a study of blood T cell repertoires in COVID-19. The germline V gene encodes CDR1 KGHSH and CDR2 LQKENI. V lost 2 bases and J lost 4, with 16 bases in between. The CDR3 consists of 16 residues. The data were produced by immunoSEQ multiplex PCR, yet TCRdb's version contains in-frame clones alone and is incomplete. The data contain under 200,000 clones, around 84% of them singletons. This chain uses TRBV18 with TRBJ2-3; the D gene is possibly TRBD1 (5 bases). The material sequenced was peripheral blood. This TCR was recovered from a man younger than 45 with active or convalescent COVID-19. The CDR3 here is CASSPIDPGRPDTQYF. The CDR3 nucleotides are TGTGCCAGCTCACCAATCGATCCAGGGCGCCCAGATACGCAGTATTTT.